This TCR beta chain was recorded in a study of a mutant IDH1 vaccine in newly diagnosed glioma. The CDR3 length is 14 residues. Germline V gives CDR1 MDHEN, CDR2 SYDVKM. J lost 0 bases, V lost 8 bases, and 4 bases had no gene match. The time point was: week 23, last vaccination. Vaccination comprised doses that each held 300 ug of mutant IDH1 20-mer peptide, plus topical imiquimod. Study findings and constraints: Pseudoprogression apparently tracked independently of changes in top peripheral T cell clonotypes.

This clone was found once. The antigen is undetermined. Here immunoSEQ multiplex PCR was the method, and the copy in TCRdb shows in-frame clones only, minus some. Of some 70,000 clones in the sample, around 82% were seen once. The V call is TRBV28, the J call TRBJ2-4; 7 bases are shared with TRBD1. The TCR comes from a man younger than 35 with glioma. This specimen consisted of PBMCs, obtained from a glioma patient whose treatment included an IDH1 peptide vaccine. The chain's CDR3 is CASEGQLAKNIQYF. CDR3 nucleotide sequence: TGTGCCAGCGAGGGACAGCTAGCCAAAAACATTCAGTACTTC.